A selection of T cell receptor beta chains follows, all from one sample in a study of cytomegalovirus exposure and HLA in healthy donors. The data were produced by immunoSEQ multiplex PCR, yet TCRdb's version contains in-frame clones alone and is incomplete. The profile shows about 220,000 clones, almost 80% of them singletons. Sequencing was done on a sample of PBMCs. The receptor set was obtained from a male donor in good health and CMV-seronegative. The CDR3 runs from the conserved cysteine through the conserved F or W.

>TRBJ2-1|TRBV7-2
CASSYGRGLAAHNEQFF
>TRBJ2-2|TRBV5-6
CASSLWTLAGGRTGELFF
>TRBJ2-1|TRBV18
CASSPRDEQGIREQFF
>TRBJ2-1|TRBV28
CASSLSQGHNEQFF
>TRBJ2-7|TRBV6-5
CASSYWSLIGEQYF
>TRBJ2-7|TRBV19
CASINDGTGRSYEQYF
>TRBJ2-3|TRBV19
CASSAGPGSTQYF
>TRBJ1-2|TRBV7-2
CASSLDSRGDGYTF
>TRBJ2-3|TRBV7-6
CASSWGLAGVSDTQYF
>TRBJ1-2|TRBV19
CASSIAYRGEYGYTF
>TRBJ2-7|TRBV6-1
CASSEGRYEQYF
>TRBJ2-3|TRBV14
CASSLGGPRTPTDTQYF
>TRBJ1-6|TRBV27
CASREFGSPLHF
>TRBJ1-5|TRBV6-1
CASSEVSRARQPQHF
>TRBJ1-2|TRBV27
CASSFGRDSWNFGYTF
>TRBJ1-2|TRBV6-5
CASSFGQGARGYTF
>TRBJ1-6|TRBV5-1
CASSKQGPTNSPLHF
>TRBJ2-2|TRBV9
CASSPGTSGKNTGELFF
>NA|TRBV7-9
CASSMGGPGEQYF
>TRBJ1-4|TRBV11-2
CASSPWTGDEKLFF
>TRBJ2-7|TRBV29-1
CSVEGGSGPSYEQYF
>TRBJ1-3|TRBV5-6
CASSPRTAGNTIYF
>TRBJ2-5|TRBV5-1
CASSLGQAQETQYF
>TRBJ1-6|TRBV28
CASSYRGNSPLHF
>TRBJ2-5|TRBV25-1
CASSEWAGVETQYF